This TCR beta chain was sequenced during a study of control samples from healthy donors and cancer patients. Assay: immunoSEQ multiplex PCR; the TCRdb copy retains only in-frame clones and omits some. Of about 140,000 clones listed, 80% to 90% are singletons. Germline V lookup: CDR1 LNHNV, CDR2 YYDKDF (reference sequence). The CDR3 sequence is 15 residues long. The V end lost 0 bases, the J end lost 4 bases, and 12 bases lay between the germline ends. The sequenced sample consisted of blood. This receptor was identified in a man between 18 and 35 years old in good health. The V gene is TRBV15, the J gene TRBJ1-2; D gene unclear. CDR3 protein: CATSRDRMASYGYTF. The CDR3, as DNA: TGTGCCACCAGCAGAGATCGGATGGCCTCCTATGGCTACACCTTC.